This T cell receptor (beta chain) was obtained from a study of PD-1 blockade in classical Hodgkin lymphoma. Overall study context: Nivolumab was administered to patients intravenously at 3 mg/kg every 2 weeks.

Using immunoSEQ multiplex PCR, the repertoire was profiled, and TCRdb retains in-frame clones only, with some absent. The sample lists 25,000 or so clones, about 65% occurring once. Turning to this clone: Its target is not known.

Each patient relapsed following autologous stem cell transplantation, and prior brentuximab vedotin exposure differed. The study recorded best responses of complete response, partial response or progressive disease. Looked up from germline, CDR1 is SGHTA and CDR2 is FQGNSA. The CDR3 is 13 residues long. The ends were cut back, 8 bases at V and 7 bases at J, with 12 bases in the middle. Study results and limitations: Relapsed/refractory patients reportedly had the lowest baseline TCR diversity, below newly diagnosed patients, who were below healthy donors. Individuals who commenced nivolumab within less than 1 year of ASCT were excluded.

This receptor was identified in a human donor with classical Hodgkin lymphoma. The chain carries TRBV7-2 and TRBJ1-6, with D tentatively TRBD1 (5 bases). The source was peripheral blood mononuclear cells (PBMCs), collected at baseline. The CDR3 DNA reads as TGTGCCAGCGGAGGGGCAGGAAATTCACCCCTCCACTTT. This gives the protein CASGGAGNSPLHF.